The 9 T cell receptor beta chains in this list originate from one sample, sequenced in a study of blood T cells in healthy people across ages. For the second PCR, which ran for about 6 to 11 cycles, a sample-barcoded 5' primer and a J-beta primer mix were used. TCRdb ran MiXCR on the 5' RACE reads and lists one entry per CDR3 protein. The sample lists some 880,000 distinct CDR3 sequences; under 40% were seen once. Material: blood. Receptors originate from a man younger than 35 in good health.

This clonotype came up a few times. The rearrangement uses TRBV27 and TRBJ2-1; D not certain. The CDR3 consists of 15 residues. V dropped 5 bases and J dropped 8 bases, with 19 bases sitting between them. Germline CDR1 MNHEY, CDR2 SMNVEV (reference sequence). Here the CDR3 reads CASSPLAPTTHEQFF. CDR3 nucleotide sequence: TGTGCCAGCAGTCCGTTAGCCCCCACTACCCATGAGCAGTTCTTC.

The rearrangement links TRBV7-6 to TRBJ1-1; perhaps TRBD1 as D (6 bases). From germline, CDR1 is SGHVS and CDR2 FNYEAQ. CDR3 length: 14 residues. Trimming removed 11 bases at V and 1 base at J, with 17 bases between. The CDR3 is CASSVGGRNTEAFF. The CDR3 DNA sequence: TGTGCCTCCTCAGTGGGGGGCCGGAACACTGAAGCTTTCTTT. The full variable domain, completed using reference TRBV7-6 and TRBJ1-1, is GAGVSQSPRYKVTKRGQDVALRCDPISGHVSLYWYRQALGQGPEFLTYFNYEAQQDKSGLPNDRFSAERPEGSISTLTIQRTEQRDSAMYRCASSVGGRNTEAFFGQGTRLTVV.

For this clonotype: The junction departs from the called germline gene at one end, perhaps through a read error. The V gene is TRBV7-2, the J gene TRBJ1-1; D gene ambiguous. From germline, CDR1 is SGHTA and CDR2 FQGNSA. The CDR3 contains 13 residues. The CDR3 sequence is CASSQYTGTGAFF. CDR3 DNA sequence: TGTGCCAGCAGCCAATATACTGGAACTGGAGCTTTCTTT.

This clonotype has at least ten counts. The chain joins TRBV5-1 to TRBJ2-7; tentative D call: TRBD1 (5 bases). The germline V gene has CDR1 SGHRS and CDR2 YFSETQ. The CDR3 runs to 13 residues. V was trimmed by 1 base and J by 6 bases, leaving 11 bases between them. DNA of the CDR3: TGCGCCAGCAGCTTGTTACAGGATTCCGAGCAGTACTTC. Its translation: CASSLLQDSEQYF.

This clonotype appeared a few times. Given a much more abundant clone one base away, this may be a read error. The chain has TRBV20-1 and TRBJ2-1; D is perhaps TRBD2 (7 bases). The tail of the sequence fits TRBJ2-7 better, so the J call may be wrong. The V gene's germline CDR1 is DFQATT and CDR2 SNEGSKA (reference sequence). This CDR3 region has 16 residues. CDR3 sequence reads: CSARRMGGGLYNEQYF. The CDR3 region has the DNA TGCAGTGCTCGCCGAATGGGCGGGGGCCTCTACAATGAGCAGTACTTC.

The rearrangement links TRBV2 to TRBJ1-3; the D gene is possibly TRBD1 (6 bases). V was shortened by 5 bases and J by 2 bases, with 16 bases between the two germline ends. Germline lookup yields CDR1 SNHLY and CDR2 FYNNEI. This CDR3 has 16 amino acids. The CDR3 protein is CASSPRRGATGNTIYF. CDR3 bases: TGTGCCAGCAGTCCTCGGAGGGGGGCAACTGGAAACACCATATATTTT.

This chain connects TRBV12-3 or TRBV12-4 to TRBJ2-7, with TRBD1 matching over 9 bases. V shed 5 bases, J shed 11 bases, and the junction held 4 bases outside the gene matches. The CDR3 extends over 11 amino acids. The CDR3 region is CASSGQGREYF. For the CDR3, the DNA is TGTGCCAGCAGTGGACAGGGGAGGGAGTACTTC.

The chain employs TRBV20-1 and TRBJ1-5; D possibly corresponds to TRBD1 (5 bases). The germline V and J ends were trimmed by 2 bases and 2 bases, with 13 bases remaining between them. The CDR3 contains 15 residues. Germline V gives CDR1 DFQATT, CDR2 SNEGSKA (reference sequence). CDR3 residues: CSARRAGSGNQPQHF. CDR3 nucleotides: TGCAGTGCTAGACGGGCAGGGAGCGGCAATCAGCCCCAGCATTTT.

As concerns this clonotype: At one end the junction does not follow the germline gene, possibly because of a read error. This chain links TRBV9 with TRBJ2-5; D gene uncertain. The CDR3 spans 14 residues. CDR1 SGDLS and CDR2 YYNGEE come from the germline V gene. This CDR3 reads CAGSVDWGQETQYF. DNA for the CDR3: TGTGCCGGCAGCGTTGACTGGGGTCAAGAGACCCAGTACTTC.